This record looks at one T cell receptor (beta chain) sequence and its context. Antigen: not known. The data were obtained in a study of siplizumab effects on memory and regulatory T cells. The study's findings and limits: Few alloreactive clones mapped to unstimulated subsets. Tregs proliferating in siplizumab cultures lacked confirmation of their suppressive function.

Approximately 100,000 TCR templates per sample were sequenced. Using immunoSEQ multiplex PCR, the repertoire was profiled, and TCRdb retains in-frame clones only, with some absent. The table shows more than 85,000 clones, with 70% to 90% occurring only once. The CDR3 runs 19 residues. V shed 2 bases and J shed 0 bases, with 17 bases lying between them. Germline-derived CDR1 and CDR2 are SGHVS and FNYEAQ. This clonotype was sampled from a human donor in good health. The rearrangement joins TRBV7-6 to TRBJ2-6, with D perhaps TRBD1 (5 bases). The sequenced material came from CD4+ T cells sorted from blood. The CDR3 sequence: CASSLKVSAGLSGANVLTF. The CDR3 DNA follows: TGTGCCAGCAGCTTAAAGGTGTCGGCAGGGCTCTCTGGGGCCAACGTCCTGACTTTC.